These 13 T cell receptor beta chains were all obtained from the same sample, sequenced in a study of graft-versus-host responses after intestinal transplantation. The method was immunoSEQ multiplex PCR; TCRdb's version includes in-frame clones alone and lacks a portion of them. The table has about 120,000 clones, 90% seen once. These receptors are not linked to any known antigen. Sequencing was performed on unstimulated CD4+ T cells sorted from spleen or lymph node cells, taken before intestinal transplant. Every receptor here comes from a human donor who received an intestinal transplant.

This clone has a single count. The chain employs TRBV7-8 and TRBJ2-1; the D is unclear. The CDR3 is 14 amino acids. V gave up 1 base and J gave up 0 bases, with 4 bases separating them. CDR1 and CDR2 (germline): SGHVS, FQNEAQ. CDR3 nucleotides: TGTGCCAGCAGCTTAGGGAGCTCCTACAATGAGCAGTTCTTC. Residues: CASSLGSSYNEQFF.

The V call is TRBV29-1, the J call TRBJ1-2; D is unclear. V was shortened by 6 bases and J by 4 bases, with 9 bases between the two germline ends. Germline-derived CDR1 and CDR2 are SQVTM and ANQGSEA. This CDR3 has 11 amino acids. The CDR3 DNA is TGCAGCGTCCGTGTCGGCTATGGCTACACCTTC. Translation gives CSVRVGYGYTF.

The rearrangement uses TRBV30 and TRBJ2-7; D gene ambiguous. The length of the CDR3 is 11 residues. V was trimmed by 2 bases and J by 2 bases, leaving 4 bases between them. Germline CDR1 GTSNPN, CDR2 SVGIG (reference sequence). CDR3 nucleotides: TGTGCCTGGAGTCTAACCTACGAGCAGTACTTC. Its translation: CAWSLTYEQYF.

The chain is built from TRBV2 and TRBJ2-7; D unresolved. The CDR3 loop spans 16 amino acids. CDR1 is SNHLY, CDR2 FYNNEI, per germline. Trimming removed 7 bases from V and 1 base from J, with 20 bases in between. The chain's CDR3 is CASKLLGGRISYEQYF. The CDR3 DNA reads TGTGCCAGCAAACTCTTAGGCGGCCGGATATCCTACGAGCAGTACTTC.

The chain is built from TRBV4-1 and TRBJ2-1; 8 bases map to TRBD1. Per the germline V gene, CDR1 is MGHRA and CDR2 is YSYEKL. CDR3 length: 17 residues. V trimming: 2 bases; J trimming: 3 bases; junction bases outside the gene matches: 9. The CDR3 reads CASSQPGTGGGYNEQFF. CDR3 DNA: TGCGCCAGCAGCCAACCCGGGACAGGCGGAGGCTACAATGAGCAGTTCTTC.

J is TRBJ2-7 and V is TRBV5-4, with 8 bases identical to TRBD1. Germline V gene sequence: CDR1 SGHNT, CDR2 YYREEE (reference sequence). This CDR3 spans 15 amino acids. The V segment lost 0 bases and the J segment 5 bases; nucleotides outside the gene matches: 7. CDR3: CASSLALDRADEQYF. The CDR3, as DNA: TGTGCCAGCAGCTTGGCCTTGGACAGGGCTGACGAGCAGTACTTC.

This chain uses TRBV6-6 with TRBJ1-3; D uncertain. Germline assignment: CDR1 MNHNY and CDR2 SVGAGI (reference sequence). The length of the CDR3 is 12 residues. Between the trimmed V and J ends, which lost 7 bases and 0 bases, there was a span of 4 bases. CDR3 sequence (DNA): TGTGCCAGCATAGCCTCTGGAAACACCATATATTTT. Amino acid sequence: CASIASGNTIYF.

This chain joins TRBV27 and TRBJ1-2, with D uncertain. CDR3 size: 15 residues. Looked up from germline, CDR1 is MNHEY and CDR2 is SMNVEV (reference sequence). V lost 2 bases, J lost 6 bases, and 16 bases lay in between. Here the CDR3 reads CASSLEGSMSHGYTF. In nucleotides, the CDR3 is TGTGCCAGCAGTTTAGAGGGCAGTATGTCCCATGGCTACACCTTC.

The rearrangement joins TRBV7-2 to TRBJ2-7; D perhaps matches TRBD2 (5 bases). The germline V gene has CDR1 SGHTA and CDR2 FQGNSA. The CDR3 length is 12 residues. V was shortened by 1 base and J by 9 bases, with 10 bases between the two germline ends. The CDR3 DNA is TGTGCCAGCAGCTTAGGGGAGTGGTTGCAGTACTTC. Amino acid sequence: CASSLGEWLQYF. The full variable domain, with the rest looked up from reference TRBV7-2 and TRBJ2-7, is GAGVSQSPSNKVTEKGKDVELRCDPISGHTALYWYRQSLGQGLEFLIYFQGNSAPDKSGLPSDRFSAERTGGSVSTLTIQRTQQEDSAVYLCASSLGEWLQYFGPGTRLTVT.

J is TRBJ2-4 and V is TRBV4-3, with 8 bases identical to TRBD2. Looked up from germline, CDR1 is LGHNA and CDR2 is YSLEER. V gave up 5 bases and J gave up 2 bases; unmatched junction bases: 5. The CDR3 is 15 amino acids. In DNA, the CDR3 is TGCGCCAGCAGCTCCGGCGGGGGGACCAAAAACATTCAGTACTTC. It codes for CASSSGGGTKNIQYF.

The chain combines TRBV7-3 with TRBJ2-5; possible D gene TRBD1, 6 bases. Germline lookup yields CDR1 SGHTA and CDR2 FQGTGA. Trimming took off 3 bases at V and 7 bases at J, with 15 bases between the two ends. This CDR3 has 14 residues. The CDR3 here is CASSFWGLAGTQYF. Here the CDR3 DNA reads TGTGCCAGCAGCTTTTGGGGGCTAGCTGGGACCCAGTACTTC.

This chain uses TRBV19 with TRBJ2-3; 7 nucleotides align to TRBD1. V lost 5 bases, J lost 7 bases, and 3 bases stayed unmatched. Germline values: CDR1 LNHDA, CDR2 SQIVND (reference sequence). This CDR3 is built from 12 residues. Written as DNA, the CDR3 is TGTGCCAGTAGTTGGACAGGCAATACGCAGTATTTT. This codes for CASSWTGNTQYF.

This clone came up once. The chain combines TRBV19 with TRBJ1-1; 8 bases are a match to TRBD1. The CDR3 spans 16 residues. Germline loops: CDR1 LNHDA, CDR2 SQIVND (reference sequence). V was pared by 10 bases and J by 0 bases, with 13 bases of the junction left unmatched. The CDR3 protein is CATRAGQGNLNTEAFF. The CDR3 coding sequence is TGTGCCACGAGGGCCGGACAGGGAAACCTGAACACTGAAGCTTTCTTT.